This T cell receptor (beta chain) was documented in a study of T cells after posttransplantation cyclophosphamide. Broader study findings: Recipient CMV seropositivity and CMV reactivation strongly tracked TRB clonality. Skin or GI-infiltrating T cells shared few TRB sequences with blood.

This clone is deemed medium-sized (0.01 to 0.1%). Its target is unknown. Repertoires were generated with immunoSEQ multiplex PCR, while TCRdb's copy carries only in-frame clones and drops some. This sample has 2,500 to 3,500 clones, each found more than once. Busulfan-fludarabine conditioning, marrow transplant, and cyclophosphamide on days +3 and +4 were administered. The germline V gene encodes CDR1 SGDLS and CDR2 YYNGEE. The CDR3 length is 16 residues. Germline trimming cut 3 bases from V and 4 bases from J; bases unmatched to any gene: 6. The V and J genes are TRBV9 and TRBJ2-1; 11 nucleotides agree with TRBD2. Source: PBMCs, taken after allogeneic stem cell transplant with posttransplant cyclophosphamide. The sequence was obtained from a female patient aged 50-59 years who received an allogeneic stem cell transplant from a related donor, was CMV-positive, and had no GVHD. Some T cells may be graft donor cells. CDR3 in DNA: TGTGCCAGCAGCGCAACGGGACTAGCGGCGTACAATGAGCAGTTCTTC. This sequence encodes CASSATGLAAYNEQFF.